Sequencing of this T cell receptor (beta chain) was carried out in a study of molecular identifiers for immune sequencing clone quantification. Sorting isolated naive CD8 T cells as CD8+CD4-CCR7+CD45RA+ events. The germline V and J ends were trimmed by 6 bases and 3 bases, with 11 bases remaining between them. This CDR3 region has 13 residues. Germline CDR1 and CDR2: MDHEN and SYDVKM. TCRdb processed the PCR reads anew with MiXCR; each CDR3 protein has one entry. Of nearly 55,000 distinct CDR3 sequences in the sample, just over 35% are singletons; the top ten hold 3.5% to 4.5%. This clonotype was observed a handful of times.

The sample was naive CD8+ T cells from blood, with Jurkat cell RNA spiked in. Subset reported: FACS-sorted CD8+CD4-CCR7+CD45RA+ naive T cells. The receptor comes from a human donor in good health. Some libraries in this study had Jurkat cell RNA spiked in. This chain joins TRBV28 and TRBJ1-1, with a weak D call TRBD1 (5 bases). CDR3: CASRLGPYTEAFF. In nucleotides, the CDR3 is TGTGCCAGCAGATTGGGGCCGTACACTGAAGCTTTCTTT. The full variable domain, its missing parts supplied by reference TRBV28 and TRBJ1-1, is DVKVTQSSRYLVKRTGEKVFLECVQDMDHENMFWYRQDPGLGLRLIYFSYDVKMKEKGDIPEGYSVSREKKERFSLILESASTNQTSMYLCASRLGPYTEAFFGQGTRLTVV.